Listed below are T cell receptor beta chains from one sample, sequenced in a study of cytomegalovirus exposure and HLA in healthy donors. TCRdb's copy holds only in-frame clones and misses some; the assay was immunoSEQ multiplex PCR. The sample lists around 110,000 clones, roughly 80% seen once, with about a fifth in the top ten. Sequenced sample: PBMCs. The receptors were sampled from a man aged 30 to 39 in good health and CMV-seropositive. Both conserved end residues are part of each CDR3. Each record gives: CDR3 protein, J gene, V gene.

CASSQWDRGATNEKLFF TRBJ1-4 TRBV7-2
CASSLDGTGVYNEQFF TRBJ2-1 TRBV5-1
CASSLTQGSTEAFF TRBJ1-1 TRBV7-9
CASSTPAGVYEQYF TRBJ2-7 TRBV28
CASSPQTGGREKLFF TRBJ1-4 TRBV7-8
CASSQAGYRENEQFF TRBJ2-1 TRBV4-1
CASSQDSVRTRSPSTDTQYF TRBJ2-3 TRBV4-1
CASSLVGALAGGQGEQYF TRBJ2-7 TRBV7-2
CASSPPGPGAQYF TRBJ2-3 TRBV5-6
CATSRDGGATNEKLFF TRBJ1-4 TRBV15
CASRVSSGEAFF TRBJ1-1 TRBV11-2
CAIKGSRDGELFF TRBJ2-2 TRBV10-3
CASSGVTGITMNTEAFF TRBJ1-1 TRBV2
CASSEGPDGGLYGYTF TRBJ1-2 TRBV6-1
CASSHGDRGEQYF TRBJ2-7 TRBV6-1
CASSLDDRYSNQPQHF TRBJ1-5 TRBV11-2
CASSLGSGYNNEQFF TRBJ2-1 TRBV11-3
CASSLVTGRNEAFF TRBJ1-1 TRBV11-3
CASSQLRLWPQHF TRBJ1-5 TRBV4-1
CASSFEGARRHNAGELFF TRBJ2-2 TRBV12-1
CASSLTPPGGTDTQYF TRBJ2-3 TRBV27
CASSQDSYTGELFF TRBJ2-2 TRBV5-1
CASSPGTGDGQPQHF TRBJ1-5 TRBV5-1
CASSRGAVKYF TRBJ2-7 TRBV13
CATSGRGEKLFF TRBJ1-4 TRBV15
CATSSPSGWEQFF TRBJ2-1 TRBV15
CSGYRGGNTEAFF TRBJ1-1 TRBV29-1
CASRKGCVKYF TRBJ2-4 TRBV25-1
CASTGTGRAGELFF TRBJ2-2 TRBV6-6
CASRDLGGLYYGYTF TRBJ1-2 TRBV6-1
CSVGQGGTETQYF TRBJ2-5 TRBV29-1
CASSLRQVISYEQYF TRBJ2-7 TRBV11-2
CASSLRDTYEQYF TRBJ2-7 TRBV5-1
CASSYYRDRTETQYF TRBJ2-5 TRBV5-1
CSGGQRETQYF TRBJ2-5 TRBV20-1
CASSSSRTESPNYGYTF TRBJ1-2 TRBV7-9
CASSLGPWGDIANYGYTF TRBJ1-2 TRBV28
CASRELGGSGTDTQYF TRBJ2-3 TRBV5-6
CASSPTHRHQVPVYGYTF TRBJ1-2 TRBV19
CASSQGRHPYNSPLHF TRBJ1-6 TRBV4-1
CASRQQSSGNTIYF TRBJ1-3 TRBV10-2
CASSETGTGPTGELFF TRBJ2-2 TRBV10-1
CASSPSGQNNYGYTF TRBJ1-2 TRBV18
CASSSPNGQGRLFF TRBJ2-2 TRBV5-4
CASSLGGLEAFF TRBJ1-1 TRBV5-4
CASSLNGAWGQPQHF TRBJ1-5 TRBV5-1
CSVHSGANVLTF TRBJ2-6 TRBV29-1
CASSSPRQGLGETQYF TRBJ2-5 TRBV27
CASSPRPGLDEQYF TRBJ2-7 TRBV6-6
CASTPPGTSGTNEQFF TRBJ2-1 TRBV11-2
CSVEEETGVAGGSYNSPLHF TRBJ1-6 TRBV29-1
CAWSMTGSDTQYF TRBJ2-3 TRBV30
CASSRDRVSTEAFF TRBJ1-1 TRBV6-4
CAISDSRRAKRGANVLTF TRBJ2-6 TRBV10-3
CASSLGGGSTDTQYF TRBJ2-3 TRBV11-3
CASSPTTVLVSPLHF TRBJ1-6 TRBV9
CASSIEVVGLAGSTGELFF TRBJ2-2 TRBV19
CASSLDRGGHEAFF TRBJ1-1 TRBV11-2
CAISGTGVPGELFF TRBJ2-2 TRBV10-3
CASSAHRVSNYGYTF TRBJ1-2 TRBV9